Sequencing of this T cell receptor beta chain was carried out in a study of T cell responses to AZD1222 COVID-19 vaccine. A remark on this clone: The antigen remains undetermined.

Findings and caveats of the study: At 160-218 and 743-854, vaccine-associated CD4 TCRs were dominant, and they spanned spike.

Second-dose schedules of about 4 or about 12 weeks were combined. TCRdb's table, derived via immunoSEQ multiplex PCR, lists solely in-frame clones and lacks some. Found here are about 94,000 clones, 85% to 90% of them singletons; the top ten hold 9% to 14%. Trimming cost V 4 bases and J 7 bases, with 12 bases left between them. Germline loops: CDR1 SGDLS, CDR2 YYNGEE. There are 14 residues in the CDR3. Sequencing was performed on peripheral blood, taken 28 days after the second AZD1222 dose. The sequence derives from an adult who received the AZD1222 COVID-19 vaccine. The rearrangement links TRBV9 to TRBJ1-6; D remains ambiguous. CDR3 nucleotide sequence: TGTGCCAGCAGCCAAAGGGTGGGAAATTCACCCCTCCACTTT. This encodes CASSQRVGNSPLHF.